This T cell receptor (beta chain) was sequenced for a study of CD8+ T cells in alopecia areata. Overall study context: It was oral tofacitinib, at 5 to 10 mg twice daily, that treated patients received. Severity scores in treated patients reflected the percentage of scalp affected.

This clone appeared a few times. Its antigen is as yet unknown. Study outcomes and limitations: Because of a solitary nonresponder, the connection of baseline CD8+ expansion to response stays uncertain. Lesional scalp, notably in alopecia totalis/universalis, had clonality above that of normal scalp.

The authors extracted RNA and reverse transcribed it into cDNA as the sequencing template. Profiling relied on immunoSEQ multiplex PCR, and the TCRdb table lists in-frame clones only, not all of them. The table shows 110,000 or so clones, with roughly 50% occurring only once. The CDR3 runs to 16 residues. V was trimmed by 0 bases and J by 0 bases, leaving 11 bases between them. From germline, CDR1 is MNHNY and CDR2 SVGAGI (reference sequence). Treatment of the sample: oral pan-JAK inhibitor, 5-10 mg twice daily. The gene calls are TRBV6-6 and TRBJ1-2; no clear D. This TCR came from a human donor with alopecia areata. Sequenced here: CD4+ T cells sorted from blood, sampled at week 24, from a patient treated with tofacitinib. In DNA, the CDR3 is TGTGCCAGCAGTTACTCGAAGGGCAGCTCTAACTATGGCTACACCTTC. It specifies CASSYSKGSSNYGYTF.